A single sample is the source of the 22 T cell receptor beta chains below, sequenced in a study of cytomegalovirus exposure and HLA in healthy donors. TCRdb keeps only in-frame clones here, not all; method: immunoSEQ multiplex PCR. The table lists some 150,000 clones, around 89% of them singletons. The specimen sequenced was PBMCs. These receptors all stem from a woman in her thirties in good health and CMV-seropositive.

The V call is TRBV7-2, the J call TRBJ2-3, with D maybe TRBD2 (5 bases). CDR3 length: 13 residues. Trimming stripped 2 bases from V and 7 bases from J, with 10 bases between. Germline loops: CDR1 SGHTA, CDR2 FQGNSA. CDR3 in DNA: TGTGCCAGCAGCTTACCAGGACTGAATACGCAGTATTTT. This codes for CASSLPGLNTQYF.

The rearrangement uses TRBV9 and TRBJ2-1; 9 bases are shared with TRBD1. CDR3 length equals 17 residues. Germline loops: CDR1 SGDLS, CDR2 YYNGEE. Losses at the gene ends were 4 bases for V and 5 bases for J; bases not matched to a gene: 13. The CDR3 loop reads CASSQRGGQGINNEQFF. The CDR3 DNA follows: TGTGCCAGCAGCCAGCGCGGGGGACAGGGTATAAACAATGAGCAGTTCTTC.

The V and J genes are TRBV16 and TRBJ1-3; 7 nucleotides agree with TRBD1. The V segment lost 5 bases and the J segment 0 bases; nucleotides outside the gene matches: 7. The CDR3 has 16 residues. Germline loops: CDR1 KGHSY, CDR2 FQNENV. Here the CDR3 DNA reads TGTGCCAGCAGCTTCGGACAGGCGAGCTCTGGAAACACCATATATTTT. As protein: CASSFGQASSGNTIYF.

V and J are TRBV4-1 and TRBJ2-2, with D maybe TRBD2 (5 bases). Germline V CDR1 and CDR2: MGHRA, YSYEKL. V shed 1 base and J shed 7 bases, with 16 bases lying between them. This CDR3 comprises 16 residues. The CDR3 reads CASSQGQAEDGGELFF. CDR3 coding DNA: TGCGCCAGCAGCCAAGGGCAGGCGGAGGACGGCGGGGAGCTGTTTTTT.

This clone was counted a single time. The chain carries TRBV28 and TRBJ1-1, with no clear D. There are 14 residues in the CDR3. Germline V lookup: CDR1 MDHEN, CDR2 SYDVKM. V lost 1 base, J lost 2 bases, and 8 bases lay in between. CDR3 region: CASSLSGRNTEAFF. The CDR3 DNA reads as TGTGCCAGCAGTTTATCCGGGAGAAACACTGAAGCTTTCTTT.

The chain uses TRBV27 and TRBJ2-1; 11 nucleotides line up with TRBD2. The junction had 2 bases not matched to a gene; V was cut back by 0 bases and J by 7 bases. Germline V CDR1 and CDR2: MNHEY, SMNVEV (reference sequence). The CDR3 spans 15 residues. For the CDR3, the DNA is TGTGCCAGCAGTTTATCGACTAGCGGGATTAATGAGCAGTTCTTC. This sequence encodes CASSLSTSGINEQFF.

V usage is TRBV19 and J usage is TRBJ2-2; TRBD1 matches 7 bases. Germline V CDR1 and CDR2: LNHDA, SQIVND (reference sequence). Trimming at V came to 5 bases and at J to 6 bases, leaving 9 bases not matched to a gene. The CDR3 length is 15 residues. CDR3 nucleotides: TGTGCCAGTAGTTCATCCAGGGGGTTCGCCGGGGAGCTGTTTTTT. Amino acids: CASSSSRGFAGELFF.

This clone has a single count. This chain joins TRBV7-2 and TRBJ2-5; D not certain. Germline lookup yields CDR1 SGHTA and CDR2 FQGNSA. V was pared by 0 bases and J by 1 base, with 9 bases between. The CDR3 totals 15 residues. The CDR3 sequence: CASSLAIGAQETQYF. In nucleotides, the CDR3 is TGTGCCAGCAGCTTAGCAATTGGAGCCCAAGAGACCCAGTACTTC. The variable domain in full, with the rest retrieved from reference TRBV7-2 and TRBJ2-5, is GAGVSQSPSNKVTEKGKDVELRCDPISGHTALYWYRQSLGQGLEFLIYFQGNSAPDKSGLPSDRFSAERTGGSVSTLTIQRTQQEDSAVYLCASSLAIGAQETQYFGPGTRLLVL.

This rearrangement joins TRBV6-6 to TRBJ2-3, with D unresolved. Germline V gene lookup returns CDR1 MNHNY and CDR2 SVGAGI (reference sequence). The CDR3 totals 13 residues. Trimming took off 10 bases at V and 1 base at J, with 12 bases between the two ends. The CDR3 spells CANSEIGTDTQYF. Written as DNA, the CDR3 is TGTGCCAATTCTGAAATAGGCACAGATACGCAGTATTTT.

V usage is TRBV2 and J usage is TRBJ1-4; no reliable D call. With 5 bases removed from V and 0 bases from J, the gap between germline ends came to 4 bases. Looked up from germline, CDR1 is SNHLY and CDR2 is FYNNEI. CDR3 size: 13 residues. The CDR3 spells CASSTTTNEKLFF. As DNA, the CDR3 is TGTGCCAGCAGTACTACAACTAATGAAAAACTGTTTTTT. The entire variable domain, with the rest obtained from reference TRBV2 and TRBJ1-4, is as follows: EPEVTQTPSHQVTQMGQEVILRCVPISNHLYFYWYRQILGQKVEFLVSFYNNEISEKSEIFDDQFSVERPDGSNFTLKIRSTKLEDSAMYFCASSTTTNEKLFFGSGTQLSVL.

The chain links TRBV28 to TRBJ2-5; 8 bases are a match to TRBD1. This CDR3 contains 16 residues. Trimming at V came to 4 bases and at J to 5 bases, leaving 12 bases not matched to a gene. Germline lookup yields CDR1 MDHEN and CDR2 SYDVKM. The CDR3 spells CASSSGGAGGLETQYF. The CDR3 nucleotides are TGTGCCAGCAGTTCTGGGGGAGCAGGGGGCTTGGAGACCCAGTACTTC.

V gene TRBV29-1 combines with J gene TRBJ2-5, with D hard to call. Germline V lookup: CDR1 SQVTM, CDR2 ANQGSEA. The CDR3 spans 12 residues. V was shortened by 1 base and J by 1 base, with 4 bases between the two germline ends. The CDR3: CSVEAGQETQYF. The DNA for the CDR3 is TGCAGCGTTGAAGCAGGCCAAGAGACCCAGTACTTC.

The chain has TRBV2 and TRBJ2-7; tentative D call: TRBD1 (6 bases). CDR1 SNHLY and CDR2 FYNNEI come from the germline V gene. The CDR3 totals 15 residues. V dropped 7 bases and J dropped 3 bases, with 19 bases sitting between them. In nucleotides, the CDR3 is TGTGCCAGCAACCCCCCGCAGGGGACGGTCTACGAGCAGTACTTC. It translates to CASNPPQGTVYEQYF.

The chain carries TRBV7-8 and TRBJ1-1, with 7 bases fitting TRBD1. V was pared by 3 bases and J by 4 bases, with 8 bases of the junction left unmatched. This CDR3 is built from 15 residues. Germline V gene data show CDR1 as SGHVS and CDR2 as FQNEAQ. The CDR3 region has the DNA TGTGCCAGCAGCTTCCTGACAGGGACTTCCACTGAAGCTTTCTTT. Its protein is CASSFLTGTSTEAFF.

This clone appeared a single time. The chain has TRBV5-6 and TRBJ1-5; D call uncertain. The CDR3 covers 12 residues. V was clipped by 0 bases and J by 9 bases, with 7 bases between them. Germline V gene lookup returns CDR1 SGHDT and CDR2 YYEEEE. CDR3 nucleotide sequence: TGTGCCAGCAGCTTGGGGGCGCGGCCCCAGCATTTT. Its translation: CASSLGARPQHF.

CDR3: CASRDGQGRTNTEAFF. For the CDR3, the DNA is TGTGCCAGCAGGGATGGACAGGGGAGGACGAACACTGAAGCTTTCTTT. The genes are TRBV28 and TRBJ1-1, with 9 bases that match TRBD1. The germline V gene has CDR1 MDHEN and CDR2 SYDVKM. Trimming cost V 6 bases and J 1 base; bases outside gene matches: 9. The CDR3 covers 16 residues.

This chain links TRBV5-1 with TRBJ2-7, with a tentative D call TRBD1 (6 bases). From germline, CDR1 is SGHRS and CDR2 YFSETQ. This CDR3 has 13 amino acids. Trimming left V 0 bases short and J 5 bases short, with 9 bases between. The CDR3 sequence is CASSLEGENEQYF. The DNA of the CDR3 is TGCGCCAGCAGCTTGGAGGGGGAGAACGAGCAGTACTTC.

The chain employs TRBV7-2 and TRBJ2-1, with 7 bases fitting TRBD1. V lost 2 bases and J lost 9; bases outside the gene matches: 4. Per germline, CDR1 SGHTA and CDR2 FQGNSA. This CDR3 contains 13 residues. For the CDR3, the DNA is TGTGCCAGCAGCTTAAAGGGGGCTGGTGAGCAGTTCTTC. This codes for CASSLKGAGEQFF. Based on the CDR3 plus reference TRBV7-2 and TRBJ2-1, the full variable domain is GAGVSQSPSNKVTEKGKDVELRCDPISGHTALYWYRQSLGQGLEFLIYFQGNSAPDKSGLPSDRFSAERTGGSVSTLTIQRTQQEDSAVYLCASSLKGAGEQFFGPGTRLTVL.

This sequence joins TRBV11-3 and TRBJ2-7; possibly TRBD2 for D (6 bases). V was clipped by 5 bases and J by 3 bases, with 8 bases between them. The germline CDR1 and CDR2 sequences are SGHNT and YENEEA. The CDR3 runs 12 residues. Here the CDR3 reads CASSGTDYEQYF. Written as DNA, the CDR3 is TGTGCCAGCAGCGGGACTGACTACGAGCAGTACTTC.

The chain recombines TRBV6-6 with TRBJ2-4; 7 bases map to TRBD1. The germline gives CDR1 MNHNY, CDR2 SVGAGI (reference sequence). V was clipped by 5 bases and J by 7 bases; unmatched bases: 5. The CDR3 totals 13 residues. The CDR3 loop reads CASSPGTDNIQYF. The CDR3 DNA reads TGTGCCAGCAGTCCCGGGACAGACAACATTCAGTACTTC.

V is TRBV28 and J is TRBJ2-3; D gene ambiguous. Germline V gene sequence: CDR1 MDHEN, CDR2 SYDVKM. The V end lost 9 bases, the J end lost 2 bases, and 12 bases lay between the germline ends. CDR3 length: 13 amino acids. CDR3 residues: CASSPSFTDTQYF. The DNA for the CDR3 is TGTGCCAGTAGCCCATCTTTCACAGATACGCAGTATTTT.

The rearrangement uses TRBV29-1 and TRBJ2-2; the D gene is possibly TRBD2 (5 bases). CDR3 size: 14 residues. V was pared by 4 bases and J by 7 bases, with 16 bases between. Germline-derived CDR1 and CDR2 are SQVTM and ANQGSEA. The CDR3 sequence is CSVGSGLGYGELFF. The CDR3 bases are TGCAGCGTTGGCAGCGGTCTGGGCTACGGGGAGCTGTTTTTT.